The 24 T cell receptor beta chains reported below all come from one sample, sequenced in a study of blood T cell repertoires in COVID-19. TCRdb's table, derived via immunoSEQ multiplex PCR, lists solely in-frame clones and lacks some. The data contain a few hundred thousand clones, around 85% of them singletons. Sequences were obtained from peripheral blood. These receptor sequences come from a woman aged 70-85 years with acute or convalescent COVID-19.

The chain is built from TRBV30 and TRBJ2-3; D remains ambiguous. Per germline, CDR1 GTSNPN and CDR2 SVGIG (reference sequence). This CDR3 comprises 12 residues. V was clipped by 4 bases and J by 2 bases, with 7 bases between them. The CDR3 coding sequence is TGTGCCTGGAAGGCGGTCACAGATACGCAGTATTTT. Its translation is CAWKAVTDTQYF.

J is TRBJ1-1 and V is TRBV10-3; D is perhaps TRBD1 (6 bases). V lost 6 bases to trimming and J lost 5 bases, with 13 bases between them. The length of the CDR3 is 13 residues. Germline CDR1 ENHRY, CDR2 SYGVKD. Written as DNA, the CDR3 is TGTGCCATCAGCTACCGGGACAAAACTGAAGCTTTCTTT. It translates to CAISYRDKTEAFF.

The chain couples TRBV3-1 (or the pseudogene TRBV3-2) to TRBJ1-3, with D perhaps matching TRBD1 (5 bases). Germline assignment: CDR1 LGHDT and CDR2 YNNKEL (reference sequence). The CDR3 is made up of 16 amino acids. V dropped 1 base and J dropped 0 bases, with 10 bases sitting between them. The CDR3, as DNA: TGTGCCAGCAGCCAAGGACAGACCAGCTCTGGAAACACCATATATTTT. Its protein is CASSQGQTSSGNTIYF.

V and J are TRBV20-1 and TRBJ2-5, with D unresolved. The V gene lost 6 bases and the J gene lost 3 bases, with 8 bases spanning the gap. CDR1 is DFQATT, CDR2 SNEGSKA, per germline (reference sequence). The CDR3 extends over 11 amino acids. CDR3 nucleotides: TGCAGTGCATTAGAGGAAGAGACCCAGTACTTC. As protein: CSALEEETQYF.

The chain joins TRBV11-2 to TRBJ1-2; 10 nucleotides match TRBD1. The CDR3 sequence is 13 residues long. In germline, CDR1 is SGHAT, CDR2 FQNNGV. The V and J ends lost 5 bases and 8 bases, in that order; junction bases with no gene match: 5. CDR3 sequence: CASSPGTGEGYTF. The CDR3, as DNA: TGTGCCAGCAGCCCCGGGACAGGGGAGGGCTACACCTTC.

CDR3 in amino acids: CASSSAGRLYGYTF. CDR3 nucleotides: TGCGCCAGCAGCTCGGCAGGGAGGTTATATGGCTACACCTTC. V and J are TRBV5-1 and TRBJ1-2; a possible D gene is TRBD1 (5 bases). Trimming cost V 3 bases and J 5 bases, with 14 bases left between them. The CDR3 is 14 residues long. Germline values: CDR1 SGHRS, CDR2 YFSETQ.

This clone was picked up one time. The chain couples TRBV2 to TRBJ2-5; 15 nucleotides agree with TRBD2. V trimming: 6 bases; J trimming: 5 bases; junction bases outside the gene matches: 7. The germline CDR1 and CDR2 sequences are SNHLY and FYNNEI. The CDR3 contains 16 residues. CDR3 DNA: TGTGCCAGCAGCCGGACTAGCGGGGGGGCAGGGGAGACCCAGTACTTC. Protein product: CASSRTSGGAGETQYF.

The J gene is TRBJ2-5, the V gene TRBV3-1 (or the pseudogene TRBV3-2), with D perhaps TRBD2 (5 bases). V lost 3 bases, J lost 4 bases, and 15 bases lay in between. Germline lookup yields CDR1 LGHDT and CDR2 YNNKEL (reference sequence). The CDR3 runs 15 residues. CDR3 sequence reads: CASSHQTTPGETQYF. For the CDR3, the DNA is TGTGCCAGCAGCCACCAGACTACGCCGGGAGAGACCCAGTACTTC.

This clone was seen a single time. The gene calls are TRBV6-6 and TRBJ2-2; maybe TRBD1 (5 bases). This CDR3 spans 15 amino acids. The V gene's germline CDR1 is MNHNY and CDR2 SVGAGI (reference sequence). The germline V and J ends were trimmed by 2 bases and 5 bases, with 12 bases remaining between them. CDR3 protein: CASSYLGPGTGELFF. As DNA, the CDR3 is TGTGCCAGCAGTTACCTGGGGCCTGGAACCGGGGAGCTGTTTTTT.

The chain combines TRBV18 with TRBJ2-3, with a weak D call TRBD1 (5 bases). Deletions cut 3 bases from V and 5 bases from J, with 18 bases between. Germline V gives CDR1 KGHSH, CDR2 LQKENI. This CDR3 spans 16 amino acids. The CDR3 reads CASSPTWTSVGDTQYF. CDR3 DNA: TGTGCCAGCTCACCGACTTGGACATCGGTGGGAGATACGCAGTATTTT.

The gene calls are TRBV7-9 and TRBJ1-6, with 7 bases that match TRBD1. Losses at the gene ends were 5 bases for V and 9 bases for J; bases not matched to a gene: 10. The CDR3 covers 15 residues. Germline lookup yields CDR1 SEHNR and CDR2 FQNEAQ (reference sequence). CDR3 nucleotide sequence: TGTGCCAGCAGCCTAGACGGGACAGTTGGTTCACCCCTCCACTTT. This sequence encodes CASSLDGTVGSPLHF.

This clone was seen only a few times. The chain couples TRBV5-1 to TRBJ2-6; 7 nucleotides line up with TRBD1. There are 16 residues in the CDR3. In germline, CDR1 is SGHRS, CDR2 YFSETQ. The J segment lost 0 bases and the V segment lost 4 bases, leaving 4 bases of the junction unmatched. The CDR3 loop reads CASSIRQGSGANVLTF. The DNA for the CDR3 is TGCGCCAGCAGCATCCGACAGGGCTCTGGGGCCAACGTCCTGACTTTC.

To note about this clone: The germline gene is not matched at one end of the junction; a read error may be the cause. V usage is TRBV6-5 and J usage is TRBJ1-1; weak D call: TRBD1 (5 bases). This CDR3 comprises 13 residues. CDR1 MNHEY and CDR2 SVGAGI come from the germline V gene. The DNA of the CDR3 is TGTGCCAGCAGGGATCCGGAGAGCTTCGCGGGGGTCTTT. Its translation is CASRDPESFAGVF.

CDR3 sequence: CASSLPTLPTGKNTEAFF. The CDR3 DNA reads TGTGCCAGCAGCTTGCCCACCTTACCGACAGGGAAGAACACTGAAGCTTTCTTT. The chain carries TRBV5-8 and TRBJ1-1; 7 bases line up with TRBD1. After removal of 1 base from V and 1 base from J, the junction contained 13 bases not matched to a gene. The length of the CDR3 is 18 residues. CDR1 SGHTS and CDR2 YDEGEE come from the germline V gene.

The chain couples TRBV27 to TRBJ2-1; D gene uncertain. The ends were cut back, 6 bases at V and 8 bases at J, with 23 bases in the middle. The germline gives CDR1 MNHEY, CDR2 SMNVEV (reference sequence). The length of the CDR3 is 16 residues. CDR3 loop: CASRTTLVTPFDEQFF. In DNA form, the CDR3 reads TGTGCCAGCAGAACCACTCTAGTGACCCCTTTCGATGAGCAGTTCTTC.

The chain employs TRBV11-1 and TRBJ1-1; possible D gene TRBD1, 6 bases. Trimming left V 2 bases short and J 1 base short, with 11 bases between. The CDR3 contains 15 residues. The V gene's germline CDR1 is SGHAT and CDR2 FQDESV (reference sequence). CDR3 region: CASSLIRTANTEAFF. CDR3 sequence (DNA): TGTGCCAGCAGCTTAATAAGGACAGCGAACACTGAAGCTTTCTTT.

V and J are TRBV7-9 and TRBJ2-3; tentatively, D is TRBD2 (6 bases). CDR1 and CDR2 from the germline V gene are SEHNR and FQNEAQ (reference sequence). The CDR3 consists of 14 residues. V was shortened by 5 bases and J by 3 bases, with 12 bases between the two germline ends. The CDR3 loop reads CASSTRLVTDTQYF. CDR3 DNA: TGTGCCAGCAGCACCCGACTAGTTACAGATACGCAGTATTTT.

This clone is a singleton in its sample. This chain links TRBV3-1 (or the pseudogene TRBV3-2) with TRBJ1-5, with D tentatively TRBD1 (6 bases). With 1 base removed from V and 6 bases from J, the gap between germline ends came to 16 bases. Looked up from germline, CDR1 is LGHDT and CDR2 is YNNKEL (reference sequence). This CDR3 spans 16 amino acids. The CDR3 DNA sequence: TGTGCCAGCAGCCAAGGGTACGGGGGGGCACTTCAGCCCCAGCATTTT. Protein: CASSQGYGGALQPQHF.

The chain carries TRBV6-5 and TRBJ2-7; 15 nucleotides line up with TRBD2. CDR3 length: 15 amino acids. From germline, CDR1 is MNHEY and CDR2 SVGAGI. The V and J ends lost 2 bases and 4 bases, in that order; junction bases with no gene match: 0. The CDR3 region has the DNA TGTGCCAGCAGTTACGGGACTAGCGGGGGGTACGAGCAGTACTTC. This codes for CASSYGTSGGYEQYF.

CDR3 in DNA: TGTGCTAGTGGTTTGCCGGGACAGACGGCTTTCTTT. As protein: CASGLPGQTAFF. The rearrangement uses TRBV12-5 and TRBJ1-1; 7 bases align to TRBD1. The CDR3 has 12 amino acids. Per the germline V gene, CDR1 is LGHNT and CDR2 is FRNRAP. The junction had 5 bases not matched to a gene; V was cut back by 2 bases and J by 11 bases.

V is TRBV11-2 and J is TRBJ1-4; D perhaps matches TRBD1 (5 bases). This CDR3 comprises 16 residues. Looked up from germline, CDR1 is SGHAT and CDR2 is FQNNGV. Trimming removed 4 bases from V and 9 bases from J, with 21 bases in between. The CDR3 region has the DNA TGTGCCAGCAGCTCCCCGGATTTGGGCGGGGGAAAAAAACTGTTTTTT. This sequence encodes CASSSPDLGGGKKLFF.

The CDR3 DNA is TGCGCCAGCAGCCAGCCGGGACAGGGGAATAATTCACCCCTCCACTTT. Translation gives CASSQPGQGNNSPLHF. This chain uses TRBV4-1 with TRBJ1-6; 10 bases are shared with TRBD1. Losses at the gene ends were 3 bases for V and 5 bases for J; bases not matched to a gene: 4. CDR3 length equals 16 residues. Germline CDR1 MGHRA, CDR2 YSYEKL.

This clone was found a few times. This chain connects TRBV5-1 to TRBJ1-2; 10 bases line up with TRBD1. Germline CDR1 reads SGHRS; CDR2 reads YFSETQ. J gave up 7 bases and V 2 bases, and 8 bases lay outside the gene matches. The CDR3 extends over 15 amino acids. The CDR3 nucleotides read TGCGCCAGCAGCTTCGCGGGACAGGGGATATCTGGCTACACCTTC. It translates to CASSFAGQGISGYTF.

This chain links TRBV7-2 with TRBJ1-1, with D unresolved. CDR1 SGHTA and CDR2 FQGNSA come from the germline V gene. This CDR3 is built from 11 residues. The V gene lost 3 bases and the J gene lost 9 bases, with 8 bases spanning the gap. In DNA, the CDR3 is TGTGCCAGCAGCTTGTGGGCCAAAGCTTTCTTT. Translated, it gives CASSLWAKAFF.